The T cell receptor beta chain under discussion was sequenced for a study of metastatic and nonmetastatic thyroid tumors. Study conclusions and caveats: Across blood and tumor, TCR beta diversity in malignant thyroid tumors was reportedly significantly higher than in benign nodules.

The table lists this clone with many counts. Antigen specificity is unknown. Before thyroid surgery, none of the patients had received any treatment. Germline lookup yields CDR1 SEHNR and CDR2 FQNEAQ (reference sequence). The V and J ends lost 4 bases and 2 bases, in that order; junction bases with no gene match: 2. The CDR3 contains 16 residues. Per the study methods: Construction of a distant-metastasis classifier for papillary thyroid cancer relied on CDR3 differences across clinicopathological groups. TCRdb reassembled clones from the PCR reads with MiXCR. None of the V and J calls come from the authors' own analysis; TCRdb made them. The sample holds some 45,000 clones, 15% to 20% seen once.

The origin of this receptor is a female donor with papillary thyroid cancer or a benign thyroid nodule (not recorded which). Some clones in this sample may be carry-over from other donors' samples. The sequencing sample was made of blood. The chain links TRBV7-9 to TRBJ2-1, with 13 positions matching TRBD2. Written as DNA, the CDR3 is TGTGCCAGCAGCTCCGGGACTAGCGGGACCTACAATGAGCAGTTCTTC. Its protein product is CASSSGTSGTYNEQFF.